This is a list of T cell receptor beta chains from one sample in a study of blood T cell repertoires in COVID-19. Measured with immunoSEQ multiplex PCR; TCRdb has only the in-frame clones, and not every one. The sample carries about 150,000 clones, about 90% recorded once. Sequenced: PBMCs or T cells enriched from blood (not recorded which). The receptors shown here come from a woman between 50 and 59 years old who had recovered from COVID-19. CDR3s include the opening cysteine and the closing phenylalanine or tryptophan. Fields, in order: V gene, clone size, J gene, D gene, CDR3 protein, CDR3 DNA. The D gene is left open where the match is weak. Clone size, where shown, is once, few, many, or a class for clones that have expanded.

v_gene: TRBV5-8
abundance: once
j_gene: TRBJ2-7
d_gene: TRBD2
CDR3aa: CASSSGLAGGYEQYF
CDR3nt: TGTGCCAGCAGCTCCGGACTAGCGGGTGGCTACGAGCAGTACTTC

v_gene: TRBV10-2
abundance: -
j_gene: TRBJ2-5
d_gene: TRBD1
CDR3aa: CASSSGTGQETQYF
CDR3nt: TGCGCCAGCAGTTCCGGGACAGGGCAAGAGACCCAGTACTTC

v_gene: TRBV4-1
abundance: -
j_gene: TRBJ2-1
d_gene: TRBD2
CDR3aa: CASSQGLAGGANEQFF
CDR3nt: TGCGCCAGCAGCCAAGGCCTAGCGGGAGGTGCCAATGAGCAGTTCTTC

v_gene: TRBV5-1
abundance: few
j_gene: TRBJ2-3
d_gene: TRBD2
CDR3aa: CASSSVAGADTQYF
CDR3nt: TGCGCCAGCAGTTCGGTAGCGGGGGCAGATACGCAGTATTTT

v_gene: TRBV5-1
abundance: -
j_gene: TRBJ1-2
d_gene: -
CDR3aa: CASSPLAGVRDDTF
CDR3nt: TGCGCCAGCAGCCCTCTGGCAGGGGTTAGGGATGACACCTTC

v_gene: TRBV18
abundance: -
j_gene: TRBJ1-2
d_gene: TRBD1
CDR3aa: CASSLRDKGAEGYTF
CDR3nt: TGTGCCAGCTCACTCCGGGACAAGGGGGCTGAGGGCTACACCTTC

v_gene: TRBV5-5
abundance: few
j_gene: TRBJ2-7
d_gene: TRBD1
CDR3aa: CASSLRIAGTGVVEQYF
CDR3nt: TGTGCCAGCAGCTTGCGAATCGCCGGGACAGGGGTGGTCGAGCAGTACTTC

v_gene: TRBV11-3
abundance: -
j_gene: TRBJ2-7
d_gene: -
CDR3aa: CASSSTDRSYEQYF
CDR3nt: TGTGCCAGCAGCTCGACAGACCGCTCCTACGAGCAGTACTTC

v_gene: TRBV21-1
abundance: few
j_gene: TRBJ2-1
d_gene: -
CDR3aa: CASSRRLRGLAGEISEANEQFF
CDR3nt: TGTGCCAGCAGCCGACGCCTTAGAGGACTAGCGGGAGAAATAAGTGAGGCCAATGAGCAGTTCTTC

v_gene: TRBV5-4
abundance: -
j_gene: TRBJ2-7
d_gene: -
CDR3aa: CASSRSRAYEQYF
CDR3nt: TGTGCCAGCAGCCGCTCTAGAGCCTACGAGCAGTACTTC

v_gene: TRBV28
abundance: -
j_gene: TRBJ2-1
d_gene: -
CDR3aa: CASSIAAPPDTVYNEQFF
CDR3nt: TGTGCCAGCAGTATTGCGGCCCCCCCGGATACCGTCTACAATGAGCAGTTCTTC

v_gene: TRBV19
abundance: -
j_gene: TRBJ1-2
d_gene: -
CDR3aa: CASSAPDRRSNYGYTF
CDR3nt: TGTGCCAGTAGTGCGCCCGACAGGCGTTCTAACTATGGCTACACCTTC

v_gene: TRBV28
abundance: once
j_gene: TRBJ1-5
d_gene: -
CDR3aa: CASYRAPGGNQPQHF
CDR3nt: TGTGCCAGTTACCGGGCCCCGGGAGGCAATCAGCCCCAGCATTTT

v_gene: TRBV28
abundance: -
j_gene: TRBJ1-2
d_gene: TRBD1
CDR3aa: CASSPSRQGVTF
CDR3nt: TGTGCCAGCAGCCCTTCCCGACAGGGAGTCACCTTC

v_gene: TRBV15
abundance: -
j_gene: TRBJ2-7
d_gene: -
CDR3aa: CATSRDLGGYEQYF
CDR3nt: TGTGCCACCAGCAGAGATTTAGGGGGCTACGAGCAGTACTTC

v_gene: TRBV13
abundance: once
j_gene: TRBJ2-7
d_gene: -
CDR3aa: CASSYGTAGEQYF
CDR3nt: TGTGCCAGCAGTTATGGGACCGCGGGAGAGCAGTACTTC